The entry below describes one TCR beta chain. The CDR3 has 12 residues. V lost 7 bases, J lost 7 bases, and 14 bases lay in between. Germline-derived CDR1 and CDR2 are SGHVS and FQNEAQ. The sample is drawn from a study of monozygotic twins with cystic fibrosis. Clones were sequenced by immunoSEQ multiplex PCR, and TCRdb holds only the in-frame ones, with some missing. The sample has 15,000 or so clones, about 85% seen once; the top ten hold approximately 1.1%. The V and J genes are TRBV7-8 and TRBJ2-7; D gene uncertain. This TCR was sampled from a boy younger than 18 with cystic fibrosis. Sequenced material: blood. The CDR3 loop reads CASTYTMDEQYF. CDR3 sequence (DNA): TGTGCCAGCACCTACACAATGGATGAGCAGTACTTC.